This TCR beta chain was identified during a study of blood T cell repertoires in COVID-19. Overall study context: From the United States, Italy and Spain came samples of acute and convalescent COVID-19. T cells, B-cell-depleted T cells, or PBMCs provided the cDNA or gDNA that served as material.

The trim removed 0 bases at V and 4 bases at J, leaving 12 bases unmatched. Germline lookup yields CDR1 SGDLS and CDR2 YYNGEE. The CDR3 sequence is 17 residues long. In the authors' methods: Estimation of nucleated cell counts relied on the amplification of reference gene primers. This table comes from immunoSEQ multiplex PCR, and its TCRdb copy is limited to in-frame clones, with some not included. Clone size and V and J calls were adopted from that table, with D and trimming inferred from the DNA. This table has a few hundred thousand clones, roughly 80% appearing once. This chain connects TRBV9 to TRBJ2-5; 7 bases are a match to TRBD2. The clonotype was recovered from a man older than 75 with acute or convalescent COVID-19. The sample comprised peripheral blood. CDR3 coding DNA: TGTGCCAGCAGCGTAGGGTGGCAGGGAGGGAGAAGAGAGACCCAGTACTTC. This translates into CASSVGWQGGRRETQYF. Combining the CDR3 with reference TRBV9 and TRBJ2-5 gives the whole variable domain DSGVTQTPKHLITATGQRVTLRCSPRSGDLSVYWYQQSLDQGLQFLIQYYNGEERAKGNILERFSAQQFPDLHSELNLSSLELGDSALYFCASSVGWQGGRRETQYFGPGTRLLVL.